This TCR beta chain stems from a study of blood T cell repertoires in COVID-19 (TCRdb year 2020). Concerning the study at large: The collaborator samples originated in the United States, Italy and Spain and spanned the acute and convalescent phases of COVID-19. Sample metadata almost always included a de-identified subject ID, COVID-19 status, age in years and sex. HLA class I and class II types, where available, came from metadata supplied by the sample provider rather than from assay-based typing. The material from the prospective study consisted of cDNA or gDNA derived from T cells, B-cell-depleted T cells, or PBMCs. Samples were obtained from the ongoing ImmuneRACE study (first 160 participants) and from some 1,300 subjects provided by 6 global collaborators. The dataset comprised deeply sampled blood TCRbeta repertoires from subjects exposed to, actively infected with, or recovered from COVID-19. The repertoires were released in a freely available public database intended as a resource for research on the immune response to SARS-CoV-2. Broad study findings and their caveats: The amount of clinical and demographic metadata varied by source and participant and was provided uncurated.

The collaborating institutions used their own protocols to collect whole blood in K2EDTA tubes. Collaborator samples were shipped for TCRbeta analysis as frozen whole blood, isolated PBMCs, or DNA extracted from either sample type. The CDR3 spans 14 residues, from the cysteine through the phenylalanine. The read is trimmed to its CDR3 DNA, 42 bases read in frame from base 1. CDR1 and CDR2 are drawn from the germline V gene: SQVTM, ANQGSEA. V loses 6 bases at its end and J loses 3 bases; junction bases beyond the gene matches: 9. As for this clone: The target of this receptor is not known. Base qualities are missing; no much larger clone stands one base away.

TCRbeta CDR3 regions were amplified from genomic DNA by means of the immunoSEQ Assay, a bias-controlled multiplex PCR. From the authors' description of their analysis: Nucleated cell counts per sample were estimated from amplification of reference gene primers within the assay. To quantify the absolute abundance of each unique TCRbeta CDR3 rearrangement, sequence reads were collapsed and filtered. For each sample, productive Simpson clonality was calculated by taking the square root of Simpson's diversity index across productive rearrangements. TCRdb took this table from immuneACCESS and kept in-frame rearrangements with V and J called. Such tables lack part of the clones; where checked against another copy, unresolved V genes explain under half of the gap, and the rest is unexplained. The D gene and trimming were derived from the DNA, and the V and J assignments and clone size from that table. The sample includes around 80,000 clones, with more than 80% observed a single time. Jointly, the top ten make up roughly a sixth of the sample.

The TCR comes from an elderly woman with acute or convalescent COVID-19. The sample taken for sequencing was peripheral blood. The V and J segments used are TRBV29-1 and TRBJ1-2, with 8 bases in between that match TRBD1. The nucleotides are TGCAGCGTCGTTCGTGGACAGGGCGACTATGGCTACACCTTC. Translated, it gives CSVVRGQGDYGYTF. Reference TRBV29-1 and TRBJ1-2 genes cover what lies past the CDR3, so the full variable domain is SAVISQKPSRDICQRGTSLTIQCQVDSQVTMMFWYRQQPGQSLTLIATANQGSEATYESGFVIDKFPISRPNLTFSTLTVSNMSPEDSSIYLCSVVRGQGDYGYTFGSGTRLTVV.